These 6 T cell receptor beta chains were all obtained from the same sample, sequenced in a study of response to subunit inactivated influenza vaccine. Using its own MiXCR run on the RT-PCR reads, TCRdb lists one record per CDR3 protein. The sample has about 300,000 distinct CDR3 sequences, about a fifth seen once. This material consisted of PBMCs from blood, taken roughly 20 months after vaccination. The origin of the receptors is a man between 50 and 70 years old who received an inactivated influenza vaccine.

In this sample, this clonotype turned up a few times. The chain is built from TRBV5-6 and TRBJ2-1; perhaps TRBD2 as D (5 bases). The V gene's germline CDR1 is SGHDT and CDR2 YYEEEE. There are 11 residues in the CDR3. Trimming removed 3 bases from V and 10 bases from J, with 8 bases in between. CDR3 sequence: CASSWEKEQFF. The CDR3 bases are TGTGCCAGCAGCTGGGAGAAGGAGCAGTTCTTC. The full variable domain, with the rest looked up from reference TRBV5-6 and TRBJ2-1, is DAGVTQSPTHLIKTRGQQVTLRCSPKSGHDTVSWYQQALGQGPQFIFQYYEEEERQRGNFPDRFSGHQFPNYSSELNVNALLLGDSALYLCASSWEKEQFFGPGTRLTVL.

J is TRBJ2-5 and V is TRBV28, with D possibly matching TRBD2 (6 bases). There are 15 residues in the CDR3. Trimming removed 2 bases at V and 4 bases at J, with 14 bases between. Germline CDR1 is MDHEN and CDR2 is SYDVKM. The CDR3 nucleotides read TGTGCCAGCAGTTTACTGTGGAGGGTAGGAGAGACCCAGTACTTC. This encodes CASSLLWRVGETQYF. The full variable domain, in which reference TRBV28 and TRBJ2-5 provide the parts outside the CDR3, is DVKVTQSSRYLVKRTGEKVFLECVQDMDHENMFWYRQDPGLGLRLIYFSYDVKMKEKGDIPEGYSVSREKKERFSLILESASTNQTSMYLCASSLLWRVGETQYFGPGTRLLVL.

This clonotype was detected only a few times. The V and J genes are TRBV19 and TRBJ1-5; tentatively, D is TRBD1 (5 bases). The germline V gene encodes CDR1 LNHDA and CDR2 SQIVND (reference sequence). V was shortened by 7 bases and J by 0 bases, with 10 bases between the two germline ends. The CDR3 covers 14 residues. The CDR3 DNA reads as TGTGCCAGTACTCTGGGGGTTAGCAATCAGCCCCAGCATTTT. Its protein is CASTLGVSNQPQHF.

CDR3 DNA: TGTGCCAGCAGCTTGGGGACAGTTCTCGATGAGCAGTTCTTC. It translates to CASSLGTVLDEQFF. The chain joins TRBV5-6 to TRBJ2-1, with D tentatively TRBD1 (6 bases). Germline loops: CDR1 SGHDT, CDR2 YYEEEE. CDR3 length equals 14 residues. The V end was cut by 0 bases, the J end by 8 bases, with 12 bases between.

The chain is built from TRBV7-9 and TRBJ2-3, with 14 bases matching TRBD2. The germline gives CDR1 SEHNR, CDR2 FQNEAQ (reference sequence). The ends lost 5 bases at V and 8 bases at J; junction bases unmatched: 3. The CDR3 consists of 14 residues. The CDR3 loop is CASSQGTSGSTQYF. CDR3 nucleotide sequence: TGTGCCAGCAGCCAAGGGACTAGCGGGAGTACGCAGTATTTT.

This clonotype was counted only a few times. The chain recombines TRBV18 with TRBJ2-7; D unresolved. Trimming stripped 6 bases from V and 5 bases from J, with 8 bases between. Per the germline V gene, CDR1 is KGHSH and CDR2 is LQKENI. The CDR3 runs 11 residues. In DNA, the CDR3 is TGTGCCAGCTCCCGGGCTGACGAGCAGTACTTC. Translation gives CASSRADEQYF.